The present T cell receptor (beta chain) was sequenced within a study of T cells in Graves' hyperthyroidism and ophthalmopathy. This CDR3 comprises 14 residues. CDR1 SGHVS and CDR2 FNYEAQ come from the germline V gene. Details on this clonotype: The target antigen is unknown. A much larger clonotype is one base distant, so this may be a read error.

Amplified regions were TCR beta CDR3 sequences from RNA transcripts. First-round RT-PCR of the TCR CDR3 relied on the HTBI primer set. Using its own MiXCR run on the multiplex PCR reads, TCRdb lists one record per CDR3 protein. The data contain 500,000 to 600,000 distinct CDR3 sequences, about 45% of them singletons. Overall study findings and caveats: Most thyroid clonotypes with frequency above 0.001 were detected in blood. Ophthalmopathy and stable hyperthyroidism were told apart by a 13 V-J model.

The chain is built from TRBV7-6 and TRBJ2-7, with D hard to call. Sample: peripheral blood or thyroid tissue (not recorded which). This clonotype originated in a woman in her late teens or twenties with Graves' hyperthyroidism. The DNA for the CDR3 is TGTGCCAGCAGCTTACTTGCTCCCTCCTACGAGCAGCACTTC. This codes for CASSLLAPSYEQHF. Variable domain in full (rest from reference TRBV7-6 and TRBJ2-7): GAGVSQSPRYKVTKRGQDVALRCDPISGHVSLYWYRQALGQGPEFLTYFNYEAQQDKSGLPNDRFSAERPEGSISTLTIQRTEQRDSAMYRCASSLLAPSYEQHFGPGTRLTVT.